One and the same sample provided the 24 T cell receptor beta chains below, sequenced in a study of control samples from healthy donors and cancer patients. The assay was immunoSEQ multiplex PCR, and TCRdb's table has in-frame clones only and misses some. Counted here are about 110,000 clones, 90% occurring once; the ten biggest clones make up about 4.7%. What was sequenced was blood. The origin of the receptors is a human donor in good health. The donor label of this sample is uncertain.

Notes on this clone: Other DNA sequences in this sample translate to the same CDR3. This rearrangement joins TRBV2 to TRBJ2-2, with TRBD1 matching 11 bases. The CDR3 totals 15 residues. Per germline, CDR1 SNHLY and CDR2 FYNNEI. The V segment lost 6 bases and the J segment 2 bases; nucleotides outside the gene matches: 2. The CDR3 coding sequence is TGTGCCAGCAGGGGGACAGGGGGAAACACCGGGGAGCTGTTTTTT. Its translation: CASRGTGGNTGELFF.

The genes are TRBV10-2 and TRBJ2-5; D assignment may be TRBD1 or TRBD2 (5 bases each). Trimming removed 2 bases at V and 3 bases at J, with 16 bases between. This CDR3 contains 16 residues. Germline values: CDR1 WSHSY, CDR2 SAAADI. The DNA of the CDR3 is TGCGCCAGCAGTGAGCCACGAGGGGCGGCAGAAGAGACCCAGTACTTC. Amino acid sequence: CASSEPRGAAEETQYF.

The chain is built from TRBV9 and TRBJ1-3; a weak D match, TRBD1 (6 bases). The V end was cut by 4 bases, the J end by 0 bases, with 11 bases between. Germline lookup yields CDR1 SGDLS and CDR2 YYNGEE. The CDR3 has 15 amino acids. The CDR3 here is CASSYTGSSGNTIYF. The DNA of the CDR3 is TGTGCCAGCAGCTACACAGGGAGCTCTGGAAACACCATATATTTT.

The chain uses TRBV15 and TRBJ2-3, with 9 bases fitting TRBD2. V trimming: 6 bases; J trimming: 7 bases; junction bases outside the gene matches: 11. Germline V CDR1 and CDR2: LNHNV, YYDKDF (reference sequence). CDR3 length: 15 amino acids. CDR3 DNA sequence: TGTGCCACCAGAGCAATAAGCGGGGGGCGGAATACGCAGTATTTT. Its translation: CATRAISGGRNTQYF.

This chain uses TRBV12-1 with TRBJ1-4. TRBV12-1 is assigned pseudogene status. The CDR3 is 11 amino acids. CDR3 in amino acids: CASSPSEETVF. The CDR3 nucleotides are TGTGCCAGCAGCCCTAGTGAGGAAACTGTTTTT.

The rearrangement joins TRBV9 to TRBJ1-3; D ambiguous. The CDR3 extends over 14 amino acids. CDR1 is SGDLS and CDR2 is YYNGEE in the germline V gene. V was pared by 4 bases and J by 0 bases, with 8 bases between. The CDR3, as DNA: TGTGCCAGCAGCCCCCGCACCTCTGGAAACACCATATATTTT. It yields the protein CASSPRTSGNTIYF.

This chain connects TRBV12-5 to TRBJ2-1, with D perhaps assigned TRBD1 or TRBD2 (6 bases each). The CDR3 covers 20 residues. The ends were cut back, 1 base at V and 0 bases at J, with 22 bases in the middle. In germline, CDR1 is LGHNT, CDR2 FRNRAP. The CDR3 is CASGLGYGQHQTSSYNEQFF. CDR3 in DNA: TGTGCTAGTGGTTTGGGGTACGGACAGCACCAGACTAGCTCCTACAATGAGCAGTTCTTC.

CDR3 in DNA: TGTGCCAGTACGGGGGACAGGTTGAATTCACCCCTCCACTTT. Protein sequence: CASTGDRLNSPLHF. The V call is TRBV19, the J call TRBJ1-6; 8 positions agree with TRBD1. This CDR3 is built from 14 residues. Germline trimming cut 7 bases from V and 7 bases from J; bases unmatched to any gene: 6. CDR1 is LNHDA and CDR2 is SQIVND in the germline V gene (reference sequence).

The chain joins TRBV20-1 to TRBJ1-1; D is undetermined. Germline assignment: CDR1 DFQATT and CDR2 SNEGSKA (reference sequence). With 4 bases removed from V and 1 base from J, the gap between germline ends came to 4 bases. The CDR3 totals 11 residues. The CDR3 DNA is TGCAGTGCTAAGGAGAACACTGAAGCTTTCTTT. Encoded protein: CSAKENTEAFF.

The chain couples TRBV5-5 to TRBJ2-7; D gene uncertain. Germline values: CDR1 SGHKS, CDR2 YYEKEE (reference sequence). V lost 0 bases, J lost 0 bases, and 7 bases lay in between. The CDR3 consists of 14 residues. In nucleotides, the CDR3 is TGTGCCAGCAGCTTGGCAGGAAACTCCTACGAGCAGTACTTC. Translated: CASSLAGNSYEQYF.

The CDR3 protein is CASSLGLGDTGELFF. The CDR3 DNA follows: TGTGCCAGCAGCTTAGGCCTGGGGGACACCGGGGAGCTGTTTTTT. The chain couples TRBV7-9 to TRBJ2-2; D possibly matches TRBD1 or TRBD2 (5 bases each). CDR1 and CDR2 (germline): SEHNR, FQNEAQ (reference sequence). V lost 1 base and J lost 3, with 9 bases in between. This CDR3 region has 15 residues.

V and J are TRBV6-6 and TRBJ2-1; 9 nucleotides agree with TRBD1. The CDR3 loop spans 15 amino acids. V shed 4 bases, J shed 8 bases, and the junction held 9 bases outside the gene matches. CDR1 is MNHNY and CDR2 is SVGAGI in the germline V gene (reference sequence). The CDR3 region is CASSSPGTGTDEQFF. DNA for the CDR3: TGTGCCAGCAGTTCCCCCGGGACAGGGACCGATGAGCAGTTCTTC.

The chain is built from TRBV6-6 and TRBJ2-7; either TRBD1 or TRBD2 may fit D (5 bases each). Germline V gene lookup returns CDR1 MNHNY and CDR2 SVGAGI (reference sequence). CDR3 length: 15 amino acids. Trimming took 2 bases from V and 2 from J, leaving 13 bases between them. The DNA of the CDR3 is TGTGCCAGCAGTTACAAGGGCGAGGGGACCTACGAGCAGTACTTC. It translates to CASSYKGEGTYEQYF.

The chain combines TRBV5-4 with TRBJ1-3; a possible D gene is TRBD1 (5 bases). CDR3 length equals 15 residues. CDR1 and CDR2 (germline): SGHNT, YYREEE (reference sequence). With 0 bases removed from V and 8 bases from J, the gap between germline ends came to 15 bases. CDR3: CASSLGQGGLDTIYF. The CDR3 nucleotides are TGTGCCAGCAGCTTGGGGCAGGGAGGTCTAGACACCATATATTTT.

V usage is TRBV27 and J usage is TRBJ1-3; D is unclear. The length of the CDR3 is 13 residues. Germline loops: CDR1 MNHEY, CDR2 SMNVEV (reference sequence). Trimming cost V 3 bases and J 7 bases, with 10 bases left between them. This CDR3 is CASSFFRCNTIYF. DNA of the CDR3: TGTGCCAGCAGTTTTTTCAGGTGCAACACCATATATTTT.

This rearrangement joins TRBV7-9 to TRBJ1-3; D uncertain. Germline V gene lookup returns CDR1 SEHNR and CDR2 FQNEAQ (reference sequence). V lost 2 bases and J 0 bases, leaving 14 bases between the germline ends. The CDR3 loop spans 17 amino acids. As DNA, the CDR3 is TGTGCCAGCAGCTTATTGAATGTTGCCAGCTCTGGAAACACCATATATTTT. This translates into CASSLLNVASSGNTIYF.

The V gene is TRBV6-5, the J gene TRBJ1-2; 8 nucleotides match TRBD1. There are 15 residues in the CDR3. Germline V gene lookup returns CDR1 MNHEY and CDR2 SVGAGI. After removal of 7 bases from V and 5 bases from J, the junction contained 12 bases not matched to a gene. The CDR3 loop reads CASTRSAGGWYGYTF. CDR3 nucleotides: TGTGCCAGCACCCGCTCGGCAGGGGGCTGGTATGGCTACACCTTC.

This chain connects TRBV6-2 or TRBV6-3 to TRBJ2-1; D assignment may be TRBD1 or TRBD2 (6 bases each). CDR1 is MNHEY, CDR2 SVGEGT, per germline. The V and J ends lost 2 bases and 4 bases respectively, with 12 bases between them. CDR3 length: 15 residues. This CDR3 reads CASSYMAGTYNEQFF. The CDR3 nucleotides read TGTGCCAGCAGTTACATGGCGGGGACATACAATGAGCAGTTCTTC.

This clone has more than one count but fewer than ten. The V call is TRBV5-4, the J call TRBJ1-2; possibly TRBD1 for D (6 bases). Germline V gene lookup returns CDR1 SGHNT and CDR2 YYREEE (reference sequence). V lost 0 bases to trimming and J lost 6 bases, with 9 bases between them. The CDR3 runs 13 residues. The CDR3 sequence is CASSLEGVNGYTF. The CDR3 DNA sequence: TGTGCCAGCAGCTTGGAGGGGGTAAATGGCTACACCTTC.

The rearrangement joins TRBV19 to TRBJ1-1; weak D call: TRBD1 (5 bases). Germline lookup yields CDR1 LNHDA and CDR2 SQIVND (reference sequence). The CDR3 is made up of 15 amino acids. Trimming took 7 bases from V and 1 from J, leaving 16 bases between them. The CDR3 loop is CASITQVGENTEAFF. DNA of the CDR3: TGTGCCAGTATTACTCAAGTGGGGGAGAACACTGAAGCTTTCTTT.

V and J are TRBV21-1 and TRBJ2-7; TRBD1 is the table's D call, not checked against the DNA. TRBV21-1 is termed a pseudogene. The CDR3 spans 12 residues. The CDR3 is CATLWATYEQYF. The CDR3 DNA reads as TGTGCCACCCTCTGGGCCACCTACGAGCAGTACTTC.

The CDR3 here is CSVEGEGLMNEQFF. The CDR3 DNA reads TGCAGCGTTGAAGGGGAAGGACTCATGAACGAGCAGTTCTTC. The chain employs TRBV29-1 and TRBJ2-1, with D perhaps matching TRBD2 (5 bases). Germline values: CDR1 SQVTM, CDR2 ANQGSEA. V lost 1 base and J 10 bases, leaving 17 bases between the germline ends. CDR3 length equals 14 residues.

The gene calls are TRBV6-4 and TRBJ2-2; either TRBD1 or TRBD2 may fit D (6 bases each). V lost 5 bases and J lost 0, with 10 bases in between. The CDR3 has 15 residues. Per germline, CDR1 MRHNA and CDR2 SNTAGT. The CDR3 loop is CASSTGAANTGELFF. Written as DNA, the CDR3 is TGTGCCAGCAGTACGGGGGCCGCGAACACCGGGGAGCTGTTTTTT.

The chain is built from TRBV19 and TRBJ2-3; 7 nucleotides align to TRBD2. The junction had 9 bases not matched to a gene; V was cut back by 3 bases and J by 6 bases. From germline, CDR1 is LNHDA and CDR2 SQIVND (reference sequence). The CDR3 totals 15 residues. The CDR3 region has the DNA TGTGCCAGTAGTATTGATCAGGGAGGGTTGGATACGCAGTATTTT. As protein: CASSIDQGGLDTQYF. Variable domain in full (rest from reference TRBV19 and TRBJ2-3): DGGITQSPKYLFRKEGQNVTLSCEQNLNHDAMYWYRQDPGQGLRLIYYSQIVNDFQKGDIAEGYSVSREKKESFPLTVTSAQKNPTAFYLCASSIDQGGLDTQYFGPGTRLTVL.